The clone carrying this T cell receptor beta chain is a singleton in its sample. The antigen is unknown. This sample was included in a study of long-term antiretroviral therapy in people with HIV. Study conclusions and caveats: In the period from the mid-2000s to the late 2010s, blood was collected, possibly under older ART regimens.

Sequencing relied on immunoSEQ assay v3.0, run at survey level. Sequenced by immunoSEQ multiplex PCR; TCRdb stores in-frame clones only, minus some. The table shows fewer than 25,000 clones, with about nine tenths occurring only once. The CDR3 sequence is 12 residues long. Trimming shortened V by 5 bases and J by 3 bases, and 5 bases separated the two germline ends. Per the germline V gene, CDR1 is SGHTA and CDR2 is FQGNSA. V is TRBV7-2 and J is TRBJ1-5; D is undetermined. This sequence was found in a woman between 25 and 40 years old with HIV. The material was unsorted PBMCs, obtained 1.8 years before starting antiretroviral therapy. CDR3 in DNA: TGTGCCAGCAGCATATACAATCAGCCCCAGCATTTT. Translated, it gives CASSIYNQPQHF.